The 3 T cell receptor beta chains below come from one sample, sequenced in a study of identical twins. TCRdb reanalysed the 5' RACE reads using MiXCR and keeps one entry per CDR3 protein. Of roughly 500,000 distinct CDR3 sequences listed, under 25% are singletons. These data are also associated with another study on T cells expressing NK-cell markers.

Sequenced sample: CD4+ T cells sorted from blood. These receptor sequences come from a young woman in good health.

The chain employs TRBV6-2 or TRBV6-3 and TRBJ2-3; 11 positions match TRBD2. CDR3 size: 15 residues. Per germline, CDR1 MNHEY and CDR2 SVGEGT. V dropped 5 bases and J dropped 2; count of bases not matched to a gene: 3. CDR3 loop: CASSRLAGFTDTQYF. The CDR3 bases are TGTGCCAGCAGTAGACTAGCGGGGTTCACAGATACGCAGTATTTT.

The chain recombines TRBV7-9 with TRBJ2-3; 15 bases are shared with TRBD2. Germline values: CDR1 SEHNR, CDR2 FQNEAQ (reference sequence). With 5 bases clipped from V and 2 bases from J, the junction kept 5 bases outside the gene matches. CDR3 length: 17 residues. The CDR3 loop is CASSAGLAGGFTDTQYF. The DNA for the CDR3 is TGTGCCAGCAGCGCGGGACTAGCGGGGGGTTTCACAGATACGCAGTATTTT.

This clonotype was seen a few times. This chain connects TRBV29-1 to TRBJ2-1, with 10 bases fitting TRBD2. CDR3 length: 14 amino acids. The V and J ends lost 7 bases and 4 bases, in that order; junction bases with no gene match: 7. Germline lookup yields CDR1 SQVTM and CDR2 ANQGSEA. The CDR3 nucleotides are TGCAGCGCCTCCACTAGCGGGGTTTACAATGAGCAGTTCTTC. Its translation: CSASTSGVYNEQFF.